Listed below are T cell receptor beta chains from one sample, sequenced in a study of spatial heterogeneity in lung cancer. TCRdb ran MiXCR on the 5' RACE reads and lists one entry per CDR3 protein. The table shows 9,500 to 12,000 distinct CDR3 sequences, with 9.5% to 13% occurring only once. The source material was lung tumor tissue, sampled at surgery. Receptors originate from a female donor with early-stage non-small cell lung cancer. Both conserved end residues are part of each CDR3. Each record gives: clone size, J gene, V gene, D gene, CDR3 protein, CDR3 DNA. D genes are given only for firm matches. Not every row has a clone size; where given, it reads once, few, many or a size class.

abundance: many; j_gene: TRBJ2-1; v_gene: TRBV6-6; d_gene: .; CDR3aa: CASADARGTGANEQFF; CDR3nt: TGTGCCAGCGCGGACGCCCGGGGAACTGGAGCGAATGAGCAGTTCTTC
abundance: many; j_gene: TRBJ1-2; v_gene: TRBV5-4; d_gene: TRBD1; CDR3aa: CASTWDRGDYGYTF; CDR3nt: TGTGCCAGCACCTGGGACAGGGGTGACTATGGCTACACCTTC
abundance: many; j_gene: TRBJ1-6; v_gene: TRBV3-1; d_gene: TRBD1; CDR3aa: CASSGTDRVGSPLHF; CDR3nt: TGTGCCAGCAGCGGCACGGACAGGGTCGGTTCACCCCTCCACTTT
abundance: many; j_gene: TRBJ2-4; v_gene: TRBV7-3; d_gene: TRBD1; CDR3aa: CASRTVGQGVLGLSIQYF; CDR3nt: TGTGCCAGCAGGACGGTGGGACAGGGAGTTTTGGGGCTCAGCATTCAGTACTTC
abundance: many; j_gene: TRBJ2-1; v_gene: TRBV12-5; d_gene: .; CDR3aa: CASGAGTRNNEQFF; CDR3nt: TGTGCTAGTGGGGCCGGGACACGCAACAATGAGCAGTTCTTC
abundance: many; j_gene: TRBJ2-3; v_gene: TRBV5-6; d_gene: .; CDR3aa: CASSLNGGSTDTQYF; CDR3nt: TGTGCCAGCAGCTTGAATGGCGGGAGCACAGATACGCAGTATTTT
abundance: many; j_gene: TRBJ2-5; v_gene: TRBV20-1; d_gene: TRBD2; CDR3aa: CSASPGLAGTYQETQYF; CDR3nt: TGCAGTGCTAGCCCGGGACTAGCGGGGACTTACCAAGAGACCCAGTACTTC
abundance: medium-sized; j_gene: TRBJ2-3; v_gene: TRBV7-8; d_gene: TRBD2; CDR3aa: CASTGRAADTQYF; CDR3nt: TGTGCCAGCACCGGGAGGGCGGCAGATACGCAGTATTTT
abundance: medium-sized; j_gene: TRBJ2-7; v_gene: TRBV7-2; d_gene: .; CDR3aa: CASSRYSGEQYF; CDR3nt: TGTGCCAGCAGCCGTTACAGCGGGGAGCAGTACTTC
abundance: many; j_gene: TRBJ2-1; v_gene: TRBV29-1; d_gene: TRBD1; CDR3aa: CSVEADRGIESEQFF; CDR3nt: TGCAGCGTTGAAGCGGACAGGGGGATAGAGAGTGAGCAGTTCTTC
abundance: many; j_gene: TRBJ2-3; v_gene: TRBV4-2; d_gene: TRBD2; CDR3aa: CASSQATSGSSDTQYF; CDR3nt: TGTGCCAGCAGCCAAGCTACTAGCGGGAGCTCAGATACGCAGTATTTT
abundance: medium-sized; j_gene: TRBJ2-3; v_gene: TRBV27; d_gene: TRBD2; CDR3aa: CASSPRGTSGGFDTQYF; CDR3nt: TGTGCCAGCAGCCCGCGAGGGACTAGCGGGGGTTTTGATACGCAGTATTTT
abundance: few; j_gene: TRBJ2-1; v_gene: TRBV5-5; d_gene: TRBD1; CDR3aa: CASSLAPRQGEGWQFF; CDR3nt: TGTGCCAGCAGCTTGGCTCCCCGACAGGGGGAGGGATGGCAGTTCTTC
abundance: few; j_gene: TRBJ2-1; v_gene: TRBV12-3/TRBV12-4; d_gene: .; CDR3aa: CASSGTTGSFF; CDR3nt: TGTGCCAGCAGCGGGACAACTGGTTCGTTCTTC
abundance: few; j_gene: TRBJ1-4; v_gene: TRBV19; d_gene: .; CDR3aa: CASSRGVREKLFF; CDR3nt: TGTGCCAGTAGTAGAGGGGTCCGAGAAAAACTGTTTTTT
abundance: many; j_gene: TRBJ1-1; v_gene: TRBV5-1; d_gene: .; CDR3aa: CASSPRRNTEAFF; CDR3nt: TGCGCCAGCAGCCCCCGGCGAAACACTGAAGCTTTCTTT
abundance: .; j_gene: TRBJ2-1; v_gene: TRBV5-4; d_gene: .; CDR3aa: CASSLVGPNEQFF; CDR3nt: TGTGCCAGCAGCTTGGTTGGACCCAATGAGCAGTTCTTC
abundance: many; j_gene: TRBJ1-1; v_gene: TRBV10-3; d_gene: .; CDR3aa: CAISARQGHTEAFF; CDR3nt: TGTGCCATCAGTGCTCGGCAGGGACACACTGAAGCTTTCTTT
abundance: .; j_gene: TRBJ1-6; v_gene: TRBV12-3/TRBV12-4; d_gene: .; CDR3aa: CASTARRSGSPLHF; CDR3nt: TGTGCCAGCACTGCTCGCCGGTCAGGTTCACCCCTCCACTTT
abundance: many; j_gene: TRBJ2-7; v_gene: TRBV6-6; d_gene: .; CDR3aa: CATSGTQTYEQYF; CDR3nt: TGTGCCACATCCGGGACTCAAACCTACGAGCAGTACTTC
abundance: many; j_gene: TRBJ2-5; v_gene: TRBV7-2; d_gene: .; CDR3aa: CASSLANRGYQETQYF; CDR3nt: TGTGCCAGCAGCTTAGCTAATAGGGGGTACCAAGAGACCCAGTACTTC
abundance: .; j_gene: TRBJ1-6; v_gene: TRBV7-3; d_gene: .; CDR3aa: CASSYGGPNSPLHF; CDR3nt: TGTGCCAGCAGCTATGGAGGGCCCAATTCACCCCTCCACTTT
abundance: few; j_gene: TRBJ2-5; v_gene: TRBV29-1; d_gene: .; CDR3aa: CSVAYPGLKETQYF; CDR3nt: TGCAGCGTAGCCTACCCGGGACTCAAAGAGACCCAGTACTTC
abundance: medium-sized; j_gene: TRBJ2-3; v_gene: TRBV20-1; d_gene: TRBD2; CDR3aa: CSASLAGGTDTQYF; CDR3nt: TGCAGTGCATCATTAGCGGGGGGCACAGATACGCAGTATTTT
abundance: many; j_gene: TRBJ2-6; v_gene: TRBV20-1; d_gene: TRBD1; CDR3aa: CSAVGRDRLSGANVLTF; CDR3nt: TGCAGTGCTGTCGGCCGGGACAGACTCTCTGGGGCCAACGTCCTGACTTTC
abundance: many; j_gene: TRBJ2-2; v_gene: TRBV5-4; d_gene: .; CDR3aa: CASSLSTANTGELFF; CDR3nt: TGTGCCAGCAGCTTGTCGACAGCGAACACCGGGGAGCTGTTTTTT
abundance: many; j_gene: TRBJ2-1; v_gene: TRBV7-9; d_gene: TRBD2; CDR3aa: CASSFGGSGHNEQFF; CDR3nt: TGTGCCAGCAGCTTCGGCGGGAGTGGCCACAATGAGCAGTTCTTC
abundance: many; j_gene: TRBJ2-6; v_gene: TRBV7-3; d_gene: .; CDR3aa: CASSLLSGAGANVLTF; CDR3nt: TGTGCCAGCAGCTTACTTTCTGGGGCTGGGGCCAACGTCCTGACTTTC
abundance: few; j_gene: TRBJ1-2; v_gene: TRBV4-3; d_gene: TRBD1; CDR3aa: CASSQGRTGTGVNYGYTF; CDR3nt: TGCGCCAGCAGCCAAGGCAGAACCGGGACAGGGGTAAACTATGGCTACACCTTC
abundance: many; j_gene: TRBJ2-7; v_gene: TRBV29-1; d_gene: TRBD1; CDR3aa: CSVQQGLGYEQYF; CDR3nt: TGCAGCGTGCAACAGGGGTTAGGGTACGAGCAGTACTTC
abundance: medium-sized; j_gene: TRBJ1-3; v_gene: TRBV2; d_gene: .; CDR3aa: CASSVGRSSGNTIYF; CDR3nt: TGTGCCAGCAGTGTGGGCAGAAGCTCTGGAAACACCATATATTTT
abundance: few; j_gene: TRBJ2-1; v_gene: TRBV24-1; d_gene: .; CDR3aa: CATSDFGLAEQFF; CDR3nt: TGTGCCACCAGTGATTTCGGCCTGGCGGAGCAGTTCTTC
abundance: medium-sized; j_gene: TRBJ2-6; v_gene: TRBV7-6; d_gene: .; CDR3aa: CASSLESGANVLTF; CDR3nt: TGTGCCAGCAGCTTGGAATCTGGGGCCAACGTCCTGACTTTC
abundance: many; j_gene: TRBJ1-1; v_gene: TRBV25-1; d_gene: .; CDR3aa: CASRRGSTEAFF; CDR3nt: TGTGCCAGCAGACGGGGGAGCACTGAAGCTTTCTTT
abundance: medium-sized; j_gene: TRBJ2-1; v_gene: TRBV10-1; d_gene: .; CDR3aa: CASSTAGGPRVQFF; CDR3nt: TGCGCCAGCAGCACCGCAGGGGGGCCTAGGGTGCAGTTCTTC
abundance: few; j_gene: TRBJ1-6; v_gene: TRBV5-1; d_gene: .; CDR3aa: CASSLRQANSPLHF; CDR3nt: TGCGCCAGCAGCCTGAGACAGGCTAATTCACCCCTCCACTTT
abundance: few; j_gene: TRBJ2-1; v_gene: TRBV27; d_gene: TRBD2; CDR3aa: CASSPGLAGARQFF; CDR3nt: TGTGCCAGCAGTCCCGGACTAGCGGGAGCCCGGCAGTTCTTC
abundance: many; j_gene: TRBJ2-2; v_gene: TRBV7-9; d_gene: .; CDR3aa: CASRRGATGELFF; CDR3nt: TGTGCCAGCAGACGGGGGGCCACCGGGGAGCTGTTTTTT
abundance: .; j_gene: TRBJ2-3; v_gene: TRBV5-1; d_gene: .; CDR3aa: CASSFGAASTDTQYF; CDR3nt: TGCGCCAGCAGCTTTGGCGCAGCCAGCACAGATACGCAGTATTTT
abundance: few; j_gene: TRBJ2-3; v_gene: TRBV5-1; d_gene: TRBD2; CDR3aa: CASNVAGPSTDTQYF; CDR3nt: TGCGCCAGCAACGTAGCGGGTCCTAGCACAGATACGCAGTATTTT
abundance: .; j_gene: TRBJ2-2; v_gene: TRBV3-1; d_gene: .; CDR3aa: CASSRQANTGELFF; CDR3nt: TGTGCCAGCAGCCGCCAGGCGAACACCGGGGAGCTGTTTTTT
abundance: medium-sized; j_gene: TRBJ2-7; v_gene: TRBV5-6; d_gene: .; CDR3aa: CASSHPYEQYF; CDR3nt: TGTGCCAGCAGCCACCCCTACGAGCAGTACTTC
abundance: medium-sized; j_gene: TRBJ1-5; v_gene: TRBV10-2; d_gene: TRBD1; CDR3aa: CASSEAGTANQPQHF; CDR3nt: TGCGCCAGCAGTGAGGCCGGGACAGCGAATCAGCCCCAGCATTTT
abundance: .; j_gene: TRBJ1-4; v_gene: TRBV12-5; d_gene: .; CDR3aa: CASGSDSGGEKLFF; CDR3nt: TGTGCTAGTGGTTCGGACTCCGGGGGTGAAAAACTGTTTTTT
abundance: .; j_gene: TRBJ2-3; v_gene: TRBV3-1; d_gene: .; CDR3aa: CASSQEGAYSTDTQYF; CDR3nt: TGTGCCAGCAGCCAAGAGGGGGCCTATAGCACAGATACGCAGTATTTT
abundance: medium-sized; j_gene: TRBJ2-1; v_gene: TRBV12-3/TRBV12-4; d_gene: TRBD2; CDR3aa: CASSLGHREGEQFF; CDR3nt: TGTGCCAGCAGTTTGGGGCACCGGGAGGGTGAGCAGTTCTTC
abundance: many; j_gene: TRBJ2-7; v_gene: TRBV20-1; d_gene: TRBD1; CDR3aa: CSATGTGSSYEQYF; CDR3nt: TGCAGTGCTACCGGGACAGGTAGCTCCTACGAGCAGTACTTC
abundance: many; j_gene: TRBJ1-1; v_gene: TRBV6-5; d_gene: .; CDR3aa: CASAPGAYTEAFF; CDR3nt: TGTGCCAGCGCTCCCGGGGCTTACACTGAAGCTTTCTTT
abundance: medium-sized; j_gene: TRBJ2-7; v_gene: TRBV6-2/TRBV6-3; d_gene: TRBD1; CDR3aa: CASSYRDRGYEQYF; CDR3nt: TGTGCCAGCAGTTACCGGGACAGGGGGTACGAGCAGTACTTC
abundance: many; j_gene: TRBJ2-6; v_gene: TRBV11-1; d_gene: .; CDR3aa: CASSLEGAGANVLTF; CDR3nt: TGTGCCAGCAGCCTGGAGGGGGCTGGGGCCAACGTCCTGACTTTC
abundance: few; j_gene: TRBJ2-2; v_gene: TRBV4-3; d_gene: .; CDR3aa: CASSQGWNTGELFF; CDR3nt: TGCGCCAGCAGCCAGGGCTGGAACACCGGGGAGCTGTTTTTT
abundance: many; j_gene: TRBJ2-1; v_gene: TRBV12-3/TRBV12-4; d_gene: TRBD1; CDR3aa: CASSPLGTAFYNEQFF; CDR3nt: TGTGCCAGCAGCCCCTTAGGGACAGCATTTTACAATGAGCAGTTCTTC
abundance: many; j_gene: TRBJ1-2; v_gene: TRBV7-8; d_gene: .; CDR3aa: CASSLGGGAVYGYTF; CDR3nt: TGTGCCAGCAGCTTAGGTGGTGGGGCCGTGTATGGCTACACCTTC